The 17 T cell receptor beta chains below were found in one sample sequenced in a study of T-cell memory formation after mild COVID-19. TCRdb re-analysed the 5' RACE reads in MiXCR, keeping a single row per CDR3 protein. The sample has roughly 480,000 distinct CDR3 sequences, roughly 23% seen once. Input material: PBMCs or a T cell subset sorted from them (not recorded which). These receptors originate from an adult woman who had mild COVID-19 (a few samples of this study predate the infection). Cell type and time point are not known.

The chain is built from TRBV7-7 and TRBJ2-5; D perhaps matches TRBD1 (5 bases). The CDR3 consists of 18 residues. Germline CDR1 and CDR2: SSHAT and FNYEAQ (reference sequence). Trimming shortened V by 5 bases and J by 2 bases, and 24 bases separated the two germline ends. The CDR3 region has the DNA TGTGCCAGCAGCCGCAGCGCCCAAGCAGGGCTATTACAAGAGACCCAGTACTTC. The encoded protein is CASSRSAQAGLLQETQYF. Together with reference TRBV7-7 and TRBJ2-5, the CDR3 gives the full variable domain: GAGVSQSPRYKVTKRGQDVTLRCDPISSHATLYWYQQALGQGPEFLTYFNYEAQPDKSGLPSDRFSAERPEGSISTLTIQRTEQRDSAMYRCASSRSAQAGLLQETQYFGPGTRLLVL.

The genes are TRBV20-1 and TRBJ2-3, with 7 positions matching TRBD2. CDR1 and CDR2 (germline): DFQATT, SNEGSKA (reference sequence). CDR3 length equals 12 residues. J was trimmed by 6 bases and V by 3 bases; bases with no gene match: 3. The CDR3 is CSARKGGDTQYF. DNA of the CDR3: TGCAGTGCTAGGAAGGGAGGGGATACGCAGTATTTT.

This clonotype was recorded many times. The genes are TRBV12-3 or TRBV12-4 and TRBJ2-7, with D perhaps matching TRBD1 or TRBD2 (5 bases each). This CDR3 has 18 amino acids. Trimming stripped 5 bases from V and 3 bases from J, with 26 bases between. CDR3 loop: CASSGDRGTSVSIYEQYF. DNA of the CDR3: TGTGCCAGCAGTGGGGACCGGGGCACGTCGGTTTCGATCTACGAGCAGTACTTC.

This clonotype was seen a handful of times. One end of the junction does not line up with germline, which may come from a read error. The gene calls are TRBV29-1 and TRBJ1-2; TRBD1 aligns across 7 bases. This CDR3 comprises 13 residues. Looked up from germline, CDR1 is SQVTM and CDR2 is ANQGSEA. The CDR3 DNA is TGCAGCGTGGAAGGGGGCGAGGACTATGGCTACACCTTC. Translation: CSVEGGEDYGYTF. The full variable domain, its missing parts supplied by reference TRBV29-1 and TRBJ1-2, is SAVISQKPSRDICQRGTSLTIQCQVDSQVTMMFWYRQQPGQSLTLIATANQGSEATYESGFVIDKFPISRPNLTFSTLTVSNMSPEDSSIYLCSVEGGEDYGYTFGSGTRLTVV.

In this sample, this clonotype turned up a few times. V usage is TRBV20-1 and J usage is TRBJ2-3; 7 bases map to TRBD2. V trimming: 4 bases; J trimming: 1 base; junction bases outside the gene matches: 8. The length of the CDR3 is 15 residues. The V gene's germline CDR1 is DFQATT and CDR2 SNEGSKA (reference sequence). Written as DNA, the CDR3 is TGCAGTGCTATTAGCTCACGGGGGGGCACAGATACGCAGTATTTT. It translates to CSAISSRGGTDTQYF.

This clonotype was seen more than once but under ten times. The chain uses TRBV15 and TRBJ2-7, with 10 bases aligning to TRBD2. CDR3 length: 17 amino acids. The V segment lost 3 bases and the J segment 2 bases; nucleotides outside the gene matches: 10. Per germline, CDR1 LNHNV and CDR2 YYDKDF (reference sequence). The CDR3 sequence: CATSSSLGGLAAYEQYF. The CDR3 nucleotides are TGTGCCACCAGCAGTTCCTTAGGTGGACTAGCGGCCTACGAGCAGTACTTC.

This clonotype appeared a few times. This chain uses TRBV20-1 with TRBJ2-2, with 7 positions matching TRBD2. V gave up 4 bases and J gave up 6 bases; unmatched junction bases: 8. CDR3 size: 14 residues. The germline CDR1 and CDR2 sequences are DFQATT and SNEGSKA (reference sequence). The CDR3 protein is CSATGTKVSGELFF. CDR3 nucleotides: TGCAGTGCTACCGGGACTAAGGTTTCCGGGGAGCTGTTTTTT.

This chain connects TRBV7-8 to TRBJ2-1; D is perhaps TRBD2 (6 bases). Trimming removed 1 base at V and 9 bases at J, with 16 bases between. CDR1 SGHVS and CDR2 FQNEAQ come from the germline V gene. The CDR3 is 15 residues long. CDR3 coding DNA: TGTGCCAGCAGCTTAGGGGCGGGGAAAAACACTGAGCAGTTCTTC. Its protein is CASSLGAGKNTEQFF.

In this sample, this clonotype turned up a few times. The chain employs TRBV10-3 and TRBJ2-5; 9 bases are shared with TRBD2. The length of the CDR3 is 14 residues. Germline CDR1 ENHRY, CDR2 SYGVKD. Trimming at V came to 3 bases and at J to 2 bases, leaving 1 base not matched to a gene. CDR3 region: CAISDLAGQETQYF. DNA of the CDR3: TGTGCCATCAGTGATCTAGCGGGGCAAGAGACCCAGTACTTC.

This clonotype appeared a few times. The chain carries TRBV5-1 and TRBJ2-1, with TRBD2 identical over 10 bases. CDR1 SGHRS and CDR2 YFSETQ come from the germline V gene. V lost 2 bases, J lost 0 bases, and 5 bases stayed unmatched. The CDR3 is 17 amino acids. Written as DNA, the CDR3 is TGCGCCAGCAGCTTCTTAGCGGGGGGACTCTCCTACAATGAGCAGTTCTTC. Its protein product is CASSFLAGGLSYNEQFF.

The chain recombines TRBV3-1 with TRBJ1-2; TRBD1 matches at 8 bases. The CDR3 has 15 residues. V was clipped by 0 bases and J by 7 bases; unmatched bases: 7. CDR1 LGHDT and CDR2 YNNKEL come from the germline V gene (reference sequence). CDR3 in DNA: TGTGCCAGCAGCCAAGATCTTGCAGGGGGCTCTGGCTACACCTTC. This translates into CASSQDLAGGSGYTF.

The rearrangement joins TRBV7-9 to TRBJ2-5, with TRBD2 as a possible D gene (5 bases). The CDR3 length is 16 residues. The germline CDR1 and CDR2 sequences are SEHNR and FQNEAQ (reference sequence). Deletions cut 4 bases from V and 5 bases from J, with 20 bases between. This chain's CDR3 is CASSSHLLDLRETQYF. Here the CDR3 DNA reads TGTGCCAGCAGCTCCCACCTTTTGGACTTACGGGAGACCCAGTACTTC.

The rearrangement joins TRBV12-3 or TRBV12-4 to TRBJ2-1, with TRBD2 matching over 8 bases. With 4 bases clipped from V and 7 bases from J, the junction kept 12 bases outside the gene matches. There are 16 residues in the CDR3. The CDR3 DNA sequence: TGTGCCAGCAGTTCTTCTCCCGGGACTAGTAAAAATGAGCAGTTCTTC. It translates to CASSSSPGTSKNEQFF.

The chain carries TRBV30 and TRBJ2-7; 7 nucleotides agree with TRBD1. Looked up from germline, CDR1 is GTSNPN and CDR2 is SVGIG (reference sequence). The CDR3 is 14 amino acids. J gave up 2 bases and V 2 bases, and 6 bases lay outside the gene matches. CDR3 amino acids: CAWSRQGTPYEQYF. CDR3 nucleotides: TGTGCCTGGAGTAGACAGGGAACCCCCTACGAGCAGTACTTC. Using reference TRBV30 and TRBJ2-7 for the parts outside the CDR3, the full variable domain is SQTIHQWPATLVQPVGSPLSLECTVEGTSNPNLYWYRQAAGRGLQLLFYSVGIGQISSEVPQNLSASRPQDRQFILSSKKLLLSDSGFYLCAWSRQGTPYEQYFGPGTRLTVT.

The table lists this clonotype with a few counts. The chain combines TRBV5-1 with TRBJ2-1; perhaps TRBD1 as D (7 bases). Trimming removed 4 bases at V and 1 base at J, with 15 bases between. This CDR3 spans 16 amino acids. Germline V gives CDR1 SGHRS, CDR2 YFSETQ. CDR3 DNA sequence: TGCGCCAGCAGCCCAGGGGGACTCCCATCCTACAATGAGCAGTTCTTC. Its protein product is CASSPGGLPSYNEQFF.

V is TRBV4-3 and J is TRBJ2-5; D remains ambiguous. The V and J ends lost 1 base and 2 bases respectively, with 14 bases between them. Germline V gene lookup returns CDR1 LGHNA and CDR2 YSLEER. The length of the CDR3 is 16 residues. CDR3 loop: CASSQGDGIQQETQYF. The CDR3 DNA sequence: TGCGCCAGCAGCCAAGGCGACGGAATCCAACAAGAGACCCAGTACTTC.

This clonotype showed up just a few times. V and J are TRBV15 and TRBJ2-7; unclear D gene. V was pared by 0 bases and J by 5 bases, with 8 bases between. The CDR3 extends over 13 amino acids. Germline CDR1 is LNHNV and CDR2 is YYDKDF (reference sequence). The CDR3 DNA is TGTGCCACCAGCAGAGATCGGAGAGACGAGCAGTACTTC. Its protein product is CATSRDRRDEQYF.